A selection of T cell receptor beta chains follows, all from one sample in a study of blood T cell repertoires in COVID-19. Clones were read by immunoSEQ multiplex PCR, and TCRdb kept only the in-frame ones, dropping some. The data contain 150,000 to 200,000 clones, around 80% of them singletons. The sequenced material came from peripheral blood. These receptors were collected from a woman between 65 and 79 years old with acute or convalescent COVID-19. The CDR3 runs from the conserved cysteine through the conserved F or W. Fields, in order: J gene, D gene, V gene, clone size, CDR3 protein, CDR3 DNA. A D gene is named only where the DNA matches it firmly. Clone sizes are given selectively: once, few, many, or a class where the clone is expanded.

J gene: TRBJ2-1; D gene: TRBD1; V gene: TRBV5-5; clone size: -; CDR3 protein: CASSHHDRGNEQFF; CDR3 DNA: TGTGCCAGCAGCCATCACGACAGGGGCAATGAGCAGTTCTTC
J gene: TRBJ1-2; D gene: TRBD1; V gene: TRBV2; clone size: -; CDR3 protein: CASSYRGYGYTF; CDR3 DNA: TGTGCCAGCAGTTACAGGGGCTATGGCTACACCTTC
J gene: TRBJ2-1; D gene: -; V gene: TRBV7-6; clone size: -; CDR3 protein: CASSLGGEQFF; CDR3 DNA: TGTGCCAGCAGCTTAGGCGGGGAGCAGTTCTTC
J gene: TRBJ1-5; D gene: -; V gene: TRBV6-5; clone size: -; CDR3 protein: CASSYSNRINQPQHF; CDR3 DNA: TGTGCCAGCAGTTACTCGAACAGGATCAATCAGCCCCAGCATTTT
J gene: TRBJ1-2; D gene: TRBD1; V gene: TRBV5-1; clone size: -; CDR3 protein: CASSSQGAGGYGYTF; CDR3 DNA: TGCGCCAGCAGCTCACAGGGGGCCGGGGGCTATGGCTACACCTTC
J gene: TRBJ2-7; D gene: TRBD1; V gene: TRBV28; clone size: -; CDR3 protein: CASSLDLDWDRAYSYEQYF; CDR3 DNA: TGTGCCAGCAGTTTGGATCTGGACTGGGACAGGGCTTATTCCTACGAGCAGTACTTC
J gene: TRBJ2-7; D gene: -; V gene: TRBV6-5; clone size: -; CDR3 protein: CASSLQTGLSYEQYF; CDR3 DNA: TGTGCCAGCAGTTTACAGACAGGCCTATCCTACGAGCAGTACTTC
J gene: TRBJ1-3; D gene: -; V gene: TRBV6-5; clone size: -; CDR3 protein: CASSYFQGSGNTIYF; CDR3 DNA: TGTGCCAGCAGTTACTTTCAGGGAAGTGGAAACACCATATATTTT
J gene: TRBJ2-3; D gene: TRBD1; V gene: TRBV4-1; clone size: few; CDR3 protein: CASSPTGATVDTQYF; CDR3 DNA: TGCGCCAGCAGCCCGACAGGGGCCACAGTGGATACGCAGTATTTT
J gene: TRBJ1-2; D gene: -; V gene: TRBV7-2; clone size: -; CDR3 protein: CASSSPQGPHGYTF; CDR3 DNA: TGTGCCAGCAGCTCGCCACAGGGCCCCCATGGCTACACCTTC
J gene: TRBJ1-2; D gene: TRBD1; V gene: TRBV2; clone size: few; CDR3 protein: CASSDRQGHYGYTF; CDR3 DNA: TGTGCCAGCAGCGATAGACAGGGACACTATGGCTACACCTTC
J gene: TRBJ2-2; D gene: -; V gene: TRBV16; clone size: -; CDR3 protein: CASSQTRPTGELFF; CDR3 DNA: TGTGCCAGCAGTCAGACTAGGCCGACCGGGGAGCTGTTTTTT
J gene: TRBJ2-2; D gene: TRBD1; V gene: TRBV30; clone size: -; CDR3 protein: CAWRTGGTGELFF; CDR3 DNA: TGTGCCTGGCGGACAGGGGGCACCGGGGAGCTGTTTTTT
J gene: TRBJ2-5; D gene: TRBD2; V gene: TRBV5-6; clone size: -; CDR3 protein: CASSRLAGEETQYF; CDR3 DNA: TGTGCCAGCAGCAGACTAGCGGGAGAAGAGACCCAGTACTTC
J gene: TRBJ1-1; D gene: -; V gene: TRBV16; clone size: many; CDR3 protein: CASSLQGGGTEAFF; CDR3 DNA: TGTGCCAGCAGCCTCCAGGGAGGGGGAACTGAAGCTTTCTTT
J gene: TRBJ2-3; D gene: TRBD1; V gene: TRBV11-2; clone size: -; CDR3 protein: CGSGDGQGITDTQYF; CDR3 DNA: TGTGGCTCGGGAGACGGACAGGGCATCACAGATACGCAGTATTTT
J gene: TRBJ2-1; D gene: TRBD2; V gene: TRBV7-3; clone size: -; CDR3 protein: CASQRTSGGLGGNEQFF; CDR3 DNA: TGTGCCAGCCAGAGGACTAGCGGGGGTTTGGGAGGCAATGAGCAGTTCTTC
J gene: TRBJ1-6; D gene: TRBD1; V gene: TRBV3-1/TRBV3-2; clone size: -; CDR3 protein: CASSQDFGTGSETPLHF; CDR3 DNA: TGTGCCAGCAGCCAAGATTTCGGGACAGGCTCTGAGACACCCCTCCACTTT
J gene: TRBJ2-3; D gene: -; V gene: TRBV28; clone size: few; CDR3 protein: CASSPGRGGYGDTDTQYF; CDR3 DNA: TGTGCCAGCAGCCCAGGGCGGGGAGGCTACGGCGACACAGATACGCAGTATTTT
J gene: TRBJ2-3; D gene: TRBD2; V gene: TRBV19; clone size: -; CDR3 protein: CASSILSSGRALTDTQYF; CDR3 DNA: TGTGCCAGTAGTATATTGTCTAGCGGGAGGGCCTTAACAGATACGCAGTATTTT
J gene: TRBJ1-5; D gene: -; V gene: TRBV2; clone size: many; CDR3 protein: CASSGAGANQPQHF; CDR3 DNA: TGTGCCAGCAGTGGGGCAGGGGCGAATCAGCCCCAGCATTTT
J gene: TRBJ2-5; D gene: TRBD1; V gene: TRBV28; clone size: -; CDR3 protein: CASRKGPGTGEETQYF; CDR3 DNA: TGTGCCAGCAGGAAAGGACCCGGGACAGGGGAAGAGACCCAGTACTTC
J gene: TRBJ1-4; D gene: TRBD1; V gene: TRBV28; clone size: -; CDR3 protein: CASSPGQGREKLFF; CDR3 DNA: TGTGCCAGCAGCCCGGGACAGGGAAGGGAAAAACTGTTTTTT
J gene: TRBJ2-5; D gene: TRBD2; V gene: TRBV5-1; clone size: -; CDR3 protein: CASSLRLAGQETQYF; CDR3 DNA: TGCGCCAGCAGTCTCCGACTAGCGGGCCAAGAGACCCAGTACTTC
J gene: TRBJ2-1; D gene: TRBD2; V gene: TRBV7-3; clone size: -; CDR3 protein: CASSALATEEQFF; CDR3 DNA: TGTGCCAGCAGCGCACTAGCGACCGAGGAGCAGTTCTTC
J gene: TRBJ2-1; D gene: TRBD2; V gene: TRBV7-9; clone size: once; CDR3 protein: CASSSTRTSGSMRNEQFF; CDR3 DNA: TGTGCCAGCAGTTCTACCCGGACTAGCGGGAGTATGAGGAATGAGCAGTTCTTC
J gene: TRBJ1-2; D gene: -; V gene: TRBV18; clone size: once; CDR3 protein: CASSPVQGPPNYGYTF; CDR3 DNA: TGTGCCAGCTCACCCGTACAGGGACCTCCTAACTATGGCTACACCTTC
J gene: TRBJ2-7; D gene: TRBD1; V gene: TRBV15; clone size: few; CDR3 protein: CATSRDRQGAREQYF; CDR3 DNA: TGTGCCACCAGCAGAGATCGTCAGGGGGCGAGGGAGCAGTACTTC
J gene: TRBJ2-1; D gene: TRBD2; V gene: TRBV5-3; clone size: -; CDR3 protein: CARSWTSGGGRSYNEQFF; CDR3 DNA: TGTGCCAGAAGCTGGACTAGCGGGGGAGGTCGCTCCTACAATGAGCAGTTCTTC
J gene: TRBJ1-6; D gene: -; V gene: TRBV7-9; clone size: -; CDR3 protein: CASRLGSGDDSPLHF; CDR3 DNA: TGTGCCAGCAGACTGGGGTCGGGGGATGATTCACCCCTCCACTTT
J gene: TRBJ1-4; D gene: -; V gene: TRBV18; clone size: -; CDR3 protein: CATRGRANEKLFF; CDR3 DNA: TGTGCCACCCGAGGCAGGGCTAATGAAAAACTGTTTTTT
J gene: TRBJ2-7; D gene: TRBD2; V gene: TRBV30; clone size: few; CDR3 protein: CAWSWSAGGPGEQYF; CDR3 DNA: TGTGCCTGGAGTTGGTCAGCGGGAGGGCCGGGAGAGCAGTACTTC
J gene: TRBJ2-1; D gene: -; V gene: TRBV5-1; clone size: once; CDR3 protein: CASSLDSVYNEQFF; CDR3 DNA: TGCGCCAGCAGCTTAGACAGCGTCTACAATGAGCAGTTCTTC
J gene: TRBJ1-4; D gene: TRBD1; V gene: TRBV23-1; clone size: -; CDR3 protein: CASSQKMGTGVANEKLFF; CDR3 DNA: TGCGCCAGCAGTCAAAAAATGGGAACAGGGGTTGCTAATGAAAAACTGTTTTTT
J gene: TRBJ1-2; D gene: -; V gene: TRBV4-3; clone size: -; CDR3 protein: CASSQDLARVYGYTF; CDR3 DNA: TGCGCCAGCAGCCAAGATCTTGCCAGGGTCTATGGCTACACCTTC
J gene: TRBJ1-5; D gene: -; V gene: TRBV6-2/TRBV6-3; clone size: -; CDR3 protein: CASSYRGQYSNQPQHF; CDR3 DNA: TGTGCCAGCAGTTACAGAGGACAGTATAGCAATCAGCCCCAGCATTTT
J gene: TRBJ1-3; D gene: TRBD1; V gene: TRBV4-1; clone size: few; CDR3 protein: CASSPTDRDGNTIYF; CDR3 DNA: TGCGCCAGCAGCCCAACGGACAGGGATGGAAACACCATATATTTT
J gene: TRBJ2-7; D gene: -; V gene: TRBV29-1; clone size: -; CDR3 protein: CSVGESYEQYF; CDR3 DNA: TGCAGCGTTGGGGAGTCCTACGAGCAGTACTTC
J gene: TRBJ1-1; D gene: TRBD1; V gene: TRBV12-3/TRBV12-4; clone size: -; CDR3 protein: CATRDRVNTEAFF; CDR3 DNA: TGTGCCACTAGGGACAGGGTGAACACTGAAGCTTTCTTT
J gene: TRBJ1-2; D gene: TRBD1; V gene: TRBV30; clone size: few; CDR3 protein: CAWTLSRGVYGYTF; CDR3 DNA: TGTGCCTGGACCTTAAGCAGGGGGGTCTATGGCTACACCTTC
J gene: TRBJ2-2; D gene: -; V gene: TRBV11-3; clone size: -; CDR3 protein: CASSPGTPNTGELFF; CDR3 DNA: TGTGCCAGCAGCCCTGGGACACCGAACACCGGGGAGCTGTTTTTT
J gene: TRBJ1-1; D gene: TRBD1; V gene: TRBV28; clone size: -; CDR3 protein: CASSPRTGAGSAFF; CDR3 DNA: TGTGCCAGCAGCCCCCGGACAGGGGCCGGGTCCGCTTTCTTT
J gene: TRBJ1-2; D gene: TRBD1; V gene: TRBV5-8; clone size: few; CDR3 protein: CASSLQYAGTGYYGYTF; CDR3 DNA: TGTGCCAGCAGCTTGCAATATGCCGGGACAGGGTACTATGGCTACACCTTC
J gene: TRBJ1-6; D gene: -; V gene: TRBV5-4; clone size: -; CDR3 protein: CASSFRQADSPLHF; CDR3 DNA: TGTGCCAGCAGCTTTCGGCAGGCCGATTCACCCCTCCACTTT
J gene: TRBJ1-6; D gene: -; V gene: TRBV6-2/TRBV6-3; clone size: -; CDR3 protein: CASSYRGLTPLHF; CDR3 DNA: TGTGCCAGCAGTTACAGGGGATTGACACCCCTCCACTTT
J gene: TRBJ1-5; D gene: -; V gene: TRBV19; clone size: -; CDR3 protein: CASMGGAYQPQHF; CDR3 DNA: TGTGCCAGTATGGGGGGAGCCTATCAGCCCCAGCATTTT
J gene: TRBJ2-7; D gene: -; V gene: TRBV7-2; clone size: -; CDR3 protein: CASTERAGGSYEQYF; CDR3 DNA: TGTGCCAGCACTGAACGGGCAGGGGGGTCCTACGAGCAGTACTTC
J gene: TRBJ1-4; D gene: -; V gene: TRBV27; clone size: once; CDR3 protein: CASRGRGRYEKLFF; CDR3 DNA: TGTGCCAGCAGGGGAAGGGGTCGTTATGAAAAACTGTTTTTT
J gene: TRBJ2-5; D gene: -; V gene: TRBV7-6; clone size: -; CDR3 protein: CASSLAAGRVETQYF; CDR3 DNA: TGTGCCAGCAGCTTAGCGGCGGGCCGAGTCGAGACCCAGTACTTC
J gene: TRBJ2-5; D gene: TRBD2; V gene: TRBV19; clone size: -; CDR3 protein: CASSMESGSGRRETQYF; CDR3 DNA: TGTGCCAGTAGTATGGAATCTGGTAGCGGGAGAAGAGAGACCCAGTACTTC
J gene: TRBJ1-1; D gene: -; V gene: TRBV6-1; clone size: -; CDR3 protein: CASSETAWGHTEAFF; CDR3 DNA: TGTGCCAGCAGTGAAACGGCTTGGGGGCACACTGAAGCTTTCTTT
J gene: TRBJ1-1; D gene: TRBD1; V gene: TRBV14; clone size: -; CDR3 protein: CASSQDFLGQGPTEAFF; CDR3 DNA: TGTGCCAGCAGCCAAGATTTCCTGGGACAGGGACCAACTGAAGCTTTCTTT
J gene: TRBJ2-2; D gene: -; V gene: TRBV30; clone size: -; CDR3 protein: CAWSVSGTGELFF; CDR3 DNA: TGTGCCTGGAGTGTTTCCGGGACCGGGGAGCTGTTTTTT